Shown below are 25 T cell receptor beta chains from a single sample sequenced in a study of CD8 T cells in ankylosing spondylitis. TCRdb itself ran the 5' RACE reads through MiXCR, one entry per CDR3 protein. This sample has 350,000 or so distinct CDR3 sequences; around 10% occur once, and the top ten carry roughly 9%. Sequencing used blood, either unsorted or a sorted T cell fraction (not recorded which). All receptors come from a female donor with ankylosing spondylitis or in good health (not recorded which).

This clonotype has at least ten counts. J is TRBJ2-3 and V is TRBV7-9; 8 bases line up with TRBD2. Per germline, CDR1 SEHNR and CDR2 FQNEAQ (reference sequence). The junction had 6 bases not matched to a gene; V was cut back by 2 bases and J by 2 bases. The CDR3 extends over 16 amino acids. CDR3 bases: TGTGCCAGCAGCTTAACAGCGGGGGCCCACACAGATACGCAGTATTTT. It is translated as CASSLTAGAHTDTQYF.

At least ten counts were recorded for this clonotype. This rearrangement joins TRBV5-1 to TRBJ2-2, with unresolved D. The germline gives CDR1 SGHRS, CDR2 YFSETQ. Trimming took 4 bases from V and 0 from J, leaving 13 bases between them. CDR3 length: 16 residues. The CDR3 reads CASSPVPLTNTGELFF. The CDR3 DNA follows: TGCGCCAGCAGCCCCGTCCCACTAACGAACACCGGGGAGCTGTTTTTT. Together with reference TRBV5-1 and TRBJ2-2, the CDR3 gives the full variable domain: KAGVTQTPRYLIKTRGQQVTLSCSPISGHRSVSWYQQTPGQGLQFLFEYFSETQRNKGNFPGRFSGRQFSNSRSEMNVSTLELGDSALYLCASSPVPLTNTGELFFGEGSRLTVL.

This clonotype was counted many times. The J gene is TRBJ2-3, the V gene TRBV12-3 or TRBV12-4; 11 bases agree with TRBD2. V dropped 6 bases and J dropped 1; count of bases not matched to a gene: 6. CDR3 length: 16 residues. The CDR3 loop reads CASSPRGLAGTDTQYF. CDR3 bases: TGTGCCAGCAGCCCCAGGGGACTAGCGGGCACAGATACGCAGTATTTT.

This clonotype was seen at least ten times. The chain employs TRBV27 and TRBJ1-4; the D is unclear. V lost 5 bases to trimming and J lost 2 bases, with 12 bases between them. The CDR3 length is 15 residues. The germline V gene encodes CDR1 MNHEY and CDR2 SMNVEV (reference sequence). The CDR3 loop reads CASSPPGATNEKLFF. The CDR3 coding sequence is TGTGCCAGCAGTCCTCCGGGAGCCACTAATGAAAAACTGTTTTTT.

This clonotype occurred many times. This chain joins TRBV7-2 and TRBJ2-2; a possible D gene is TRBD2 (6 bases). CDR3 length: 17 amino acids. CDR1 is SGHTA and CDR2 is FQGNSA in the germline V gene. Trimming removed 0 bases from V and 1 base from J, with 12 bases in between. DNA of the CDR3: TGTGCCAGCAGCTTAGCCGTTGGAGGGTTGAACACCGGGGAGCTGTTTTTT. Its translation: CASSLAVGGLNTGELFF.

In this sample, this clonotype turned up a few times. The rearrangement joins TRBV11-2 to TRBJ2-3; D is ambiguous. Trimming removed 5 bases at V and 6 bases at J, with 18 bases between. CDR3 length equals 15 residues. Germline V CDR1 and CDR2: SGHAT, FQNNGV. The CDR3: CASSHRAALVDTQYF. CDR3 nucleotide sequence: TGTGCCAGCAGCCACCGGGCAGCGCTGGTGGATACGCAGTATTTT.

This clonotype was detected ten times or more. The rearrangement links TRBV5-1 to TRBJ1-2; TRBD1 is a possible D gene (5 bases). CDR3 size: 13 residues. Trimming shortened V by 0 bases and J by 7 bases, and 10 bases separated the two germline ends. Germline V gene lookup returns CDR1 SGHRS and CDR2 YFSETQ. CDR3 loop: CASSLEDGGGYTF. As DNA, the CDR3 is TGCGCCAGCAGCTTGGAAGATGGGGGTGGCTACACCTTC.

This clonotype was counted at least ten times. The J gene is TRBJ2-1, the V gene TRBV6-2 or TRBV6-3, with TRBD1 identical over 7 bases. The junction had 9 bases not matched to a gene; V was cut back by 6 bases and J by 4 bases. The CDR3 length is 15 residues. Germline V gene data show CDR1 as MNHEY and CDR2 as SVGEGT. CDR3 in amino acids: CASSPRGFPYNEQFF. DNA for the CDR3: TGTGCCAGCAGCCCCAGGGGGTTCCCTTACAATGAGCAGTTCTTC.

Ten or more counts support this clonotype. This sequence joins TRBV5-1 and TRBJ1-1, with unresolved D. The V end lost 4 bases, the J end lost 8 bases, and 15 bases lay between the germline ends. This CDR3 spans 13 amino acids. In germline, CDR1 is SGHRS, CDR2 YFSETQ. CDR3 in DNA: TGCGCCAGCAGCCCGAATATACAAGGAGAAGCTTTCTTT. As protein: CASSPNIQGEAFF.

This clonotype came up a few times. V gene TRBV20-1 combines with J gene TRBJ2-1; 7 bases match TRBD2. CDR1 and CDR2 (germline): DFQATT, SNEGSKA (reference sequence). The CDR3 has 15 residues. J gave up 8 bases and V 0 bases, and 10 bases lay outside the gene matches. CDR3 residues: CSARDRREPIDEQFF. CDR3 in DNA: TGCAGTGCTAGAGATAGGCGGGAGCCTATAGATGAGCAGTTCTTC.

This clonotype showed up just a few times. The CDR3 spells CASSRDTATNEKLFF. CDR3 nucleotides: TGTGCCAGCTCAAGGGACACCGCAACTAATGAAAAACTGTTTTTT. This chain uses TRBV18 with TRBJ1-4, with a weak D call TRBD1 (6 bases). This CDR3 has 15 amino acids. Germline V gives CDR1 KGHSH, CDR2 LQKENI. Trimming stripped 5 bases from V and 0 bases from J, with 10 bases between.

The sample holds many counts of this clonotype. This chain links TRBV5-5 with TRBJ1-5; D uncertain. The length of the CDR3 is 14 residues. Germline V gives CDR1 SGHKS, CDR2 YYEKEE (reference sequence). V lost 0 bases, J lost 4 bases, and 8 bases lay in between. In nucleotides, the CDR3 is TGTGCCAGCAGCTTGGATTGGAGAAATCAGCCCCAGCATTTT. This codes for CASSLDWRNQPQHF.

This clonotype was seen at least ten times. The chain uses TRBV12-3 or TRBV12-4 and TRBJ2-7; D is undetermined. The CDR3 is 12 residues long. V dropped 5 bases and J dropped 2 bases, with 7 bases sitting between them. CDR3 protein: CASSPGTYEQYF. The CDR3 region has the DNA TGTGCCAGCAGTCCCGGCACCTACGAGCAGTACTTC.

This clonotype has a handful of counts. This chain uses TRBV27 with TRBJ2-1; 9 positions agree with TRBD2. V lost 7 bases, J lost 0 bases, and 10 bases stayed unmatched. This CDR3 region has 17 residues. Germline CDR1 is MNHEY and CDR2 is SMNVEV (reference sequence). The CDR3 DNA is TGTGCCAGCAATGGGCTAGCGGGGCTGAGCTCCTACAATGAGCAGTTCTTC. It specifies CASNGLAGLSSYNEQFF.

This clonotype was detected many times. The V gene is TRBV20-1, the J gene TRBJ2-7; 8 bases are shared with TRBD1. The CDR3 covers 14 residues. After removal of 4 bases from V and 2 bases from J, the junction contained 7 bases not matched to a gene. The germline gives CDR1 DFQATT, CDR2 SNEGSKA (reference sequence). CDR3 residues: CSATPRDRPYEQYF. In nucleotides, the CDR3 is TGCAGTGCTACCCCCCGGGACAGGCCCTACGAGCAGTACTTC.

This clonotype was counted only a few times. V gene TRBV11-2 combines with J gene TRBJ2-5; D unclear. This CDR3 spans 11 amino acids. Trimming pared 1 base from V and 10 bases from J, leaving 7 bases between. Germline V gene sequence: CDR1 SGHAT, CDR2 FQNNGV. The CDR3 coding sequence is TGTGCCAGCAGCTTAGGAGTAGGCCAGTACTTC. It encodes CASSLGVGQYF.

This clonotype was found many times. V and J are TRBV5-1 and TRBJ2-7; possible D gene TRBD2, 5 bases. CDR1 and CDR2 from the germline V gene are SGHRS and YFSETQ. The CDR3 spans 12 residues. Trimming shortened V by 7 bases and J by 3 bases, and 11 bases separated the two germline ends. CDR3 in amino acids: CASHEGLYEQYF. In DNA, the CDR3 is TGCGCCAGCCATGAGGGTCTCTACGAGCAGTACTTC.

This clonotype was recorded at least ten times. The rearrangement joins TRBV29-1 to TRBJ1-1; D perhaps matches TRBD1 (5 bases). This CDR3 comprises 13 residues. V was cut by 4 bases and J by 4 bases, with 13 bases left in between. Per the germline V gene, CDR1 is SQVTM and CDR2 is ANQGSEA. CDR3 sequence reads: CSVASGVSTEAFF. The CDR3 DNA reads TGCAGCGTTGCCTCGGGGGTAAGCACTGAAGCTTTCTTT.

As for this clonotype: Just one base apart from a much larger clone, this may be a read error. The gene calls are TRBV27 and TRBJ2-3; no clear D. The CDR3 contains 13 residues. The V gene's germline CDR1 is MNHEY and CDR2 SMNVEV (reference sequence). Trimming left V 10 bases short and J 4 bases short, with 15 bases between. The CDR3 loop reads CATIRWGADTQYF. The CDR3 nucleotides are TGTGCCACCATAAGATGGGGTGCAGATACGCAGTATTTT.

This rearrangement joins TRBV28 to TRBJ2-7; maybe TRBD2 (6 bases). Germline assignment: CDR1 MDHEN and CDR2 SYDVKM. V was trimmed by 2 bases and J by 2 bases, leaving 13 bases between them. CDR3 length equals 15 residues. CDR3 region: CASSLLGGETYEQYF. The CDR3 DNA follows: TGTGCCAGCAGTTTACTGGGGGGAGAAACCTACGAGCAGTACTTC. The full variable domain, completed using reference TRBV28 and TRBJ2-7, is DVKVTQSSRYLVKRTGEKVFLECVQDMDHENMFWYRQDPGLGLRLIYFSYDVKMKEKGDIPEGYSVSREKKERFSLILESASTNQTSMYLCASSLLGGETYEQYFGPGTRLTVT.

This rearrangement joins TRBV2 to TRBJ1-6, with D unclear. From germline, CDR1 is SNHLY and CDR2 FYNNEI. The ends were cut back, 3 bases at V and 0 bases at J, with 3 bases in the middle. The CDR3 length is 14 residues. In nucleotides, the CDR3 is TGTGCCAGCAGTGACAGCTCCTATAATTCACCCCTCCACTTT. Protein product: CASSDSSYNSPLHF.

This clonotype was detected ten times or more. Written as DNA, the CDR3 is TGTGCCAGCAGCTTAGCGGTGGGAGAGACCCAGTACTTC. Protein product: CASSLAVGETQYF. The chain combines TRBV7-2 with TRBJ2-5; D call uncertain. This CDR3 has 13 residues. The germline V and J ends were trimmed by 0 bases and 4 bases, with 6 bases remaining between them. Germline loops: CDR1 SGHTA, CDR2 FQGNSA.

This clonotype was seen repeatedly, ten times or more. Here the CDR3 DNA reads TGTGCCAGCAGTGACGGAGGCTTGAACACTGAAGCTTTCTTT. It encodes CASSDGGLNTEAFF. The V gene is TRBV25-1, the J gene TRBJ1-1; D not certain. V lost 3 bases to trimming and J lost 0 bases, with 8 bases between them. Germline V gives CDR1 MGHDK, CDR2 SYGVNS. The CDR3 loop spans 14 amino acids.

This clonotype showed up just a few times. The V gene is TRBV20-1, the J gene TRBJ2-1; 9 nucleotides agree with TRBD2. From germline, CDR1 is DFQATT and CDR2 SNEGSKA (reference sequence). This CDR3 is 16 amino acids long. The ends lost 6 bases at V and 3 bases at J; junction bases unmatched: 12. CDR3 DNA sequence: TGCAGTGCCGTCCATAGCGGGAGTAGTATCTACAATGAGCAGTTCTTC. This translates into CSAVHSGSSIYNEQFF.

This clonotype was seen at least ten times. This chain joins TRBV3-1 and TRBJ2-1; the D is unclear. This CDR3 has 12 amino acids. Germline V gene sequence: CDR1 LGHDT, CDR2 YNNKEL (reference sequence). The V gene lost 3 bases and the J gene lost 9 bases, with 9 bases spanning the gap. The CDR3 DNA sequence: TGTGCCAGCAGCCACGCCCTTGCTGAGCAGTTCTTC. Translated, it gives CASSHALAEQFF.